This T cell receptor beta chain was sequenced during a study of T cells in Graves' hyperthyroidism and ophthalmopathy (dated by TCRdb to the late 2010s). Some background on the complete study: Peripheral blood samples were taken at the time of initial diagnosis, prior to any treatment. An independent validation cohort of around 19 hyperthyroidism patients and about 16 patients who later progressed to ophthalmopathy tested prospective prediction of ophthalmopathy. For training and testing, the approximately 97 patients in the discovery cohort were randomly divided in a 7:3 ratio. According to the paper, TCR Vbeta CDR3 sequencing was carried out on 135 peripheral blood samples, which came from under 50 ophthalmopathy, under 80 hyperthyroidism and roughly 17 progressor patients. In addition, the study compared T-cell repertoires in thyroid tissue and in blood from six Graves' hyperthyroidism patients. After sampling, hyperthyroidism patients received methimazole starting at 30 mg daily, and ophthalmopathy patients received high-dose intravenous methylprednisolone. To identify distinguishing TCR V-J signatures, a discovery cohort of 100 or so patients was used, comprising some 45 with Graves' ophthalmopathy and approximately 57 with stable Graves' hyperthyroidism. Here is what the overall study found, with its caveats: A 13 V-J signature model separated ophthalmopathy from stable hyperthyroidism, with around 88% sensitivity and 81.08% specificity in cross-validation and 80%/75% in testing. In validation, the model predicted progression to ophthalmopathy a median of about 6.5 months before onset, with roughly 70% sensitivity and almost 75% specificity. Sample size was not statistically predetermined, and investigators were not blinded to group allocation. Most expanded thyroid clonotypes (frequency above 0.001) were also detected in blood, a finding suggesting that blood repertoires may reflect thyroid immune responses.

This clonotype occurred many times. Which antigen it targets is not known. No base quality information exists; no much larger clone differs at one position. Graves' hyperthyroidism was defined as stable when no progression to ophthalmopathy occurred over 18 months of follow-up. Hyperthyroidism patients were newly diagnosed, with disease duration under 2 months, and aged 18 to 65 years. The study excluded patients with uncontrolled infections, other autoimmune diseases, pregnancy or lactation. Diagnoses were based on clinical symptoms, serum thyroxine and TRAb, thyroid ultrasound and orbital computed tomography. PBMCs were isolated from about 9 ml of fresh peripheral blood by Ficoll-Paque density gradient centrifugation. Trizol reagent was used to extract total RNA, and RNA quality was then checked on an Agilent 2100 Bioanalyzer. The TCR beta CDR3 regions were amplified from RNA transcripts. The first round of RT-PCR for the TCR CDR3 was performed with the HTBI primer set and the Qiagen OneStep RT-PCR kit. Libraries were constructed in a second round of multiplex PCR, after which size selection and purification were carried out. Paired-end sequencing of the libraries was performed with 100 bp reads on an Illumina HiSeq2000. Regarding the original processing steps: Raw data were processed with SOAPnuke, discarding reads with adapters, uncalled bases, mean Phred below 15, or no exact constant-primer or identifier match. High-quality paired reads were merged using COPE v1.2.5, and each unique nucleotide sequence was defined as a clonotype. Clonotypes were aligned to IMGT TRBV, TRBD and TRBJ reference segments using MiTCR v1.1. Analysis was restricted to V-J combinations with a frequency above 0.0001, which covered roughly 99% of repertoires. A TCS score was defined as the ratio of F50 (clonal expansion) to E x V (chaos), with BLOSUM62-based TCRdist applied between CDR3 peptides within each V-J. Welch's t-statistics and random forest reduced 514 V-J features to 10 to 15, which were used in a naive Bayes classifier (R e1071). In-frame beta chains were kept once TCRdb had trimmed the public reads at Q25 with fastp and called clones with MiXCR. Every entry covers one CDR3 protein and lists the most common genes and DNA from its rows. These V and J calls originate from TCRdb's pipeline instead of the authors' own analysis. In all, the sample holds about 480,000 distinct CDR3 sequences, and around 14% of those were seen once. The top ten clonotypes cover about 17% of the sample.

The source material was blood. The clonotype comes from a woman aged 18-29 years with Graves' hyperthyroidism.

The base sequence is TGCAGCGTTGATACCTGGGGGCTAGCGGAAAAAGAGACCCAGTACTTC. This translates into CSVDTWGLAEKETQYF. The chain was built from TRBV29-1 and TRBJ2-5; 7 matching bases give a weak D call of TRBD2. V loses 3 bases, J loses 3 bases, and the germline ends lie 20 bases apart. Spanning cysteine to phenylalanine, the CDR3 consists of 16 amino acids. The retained sequence is limited to the CDR3, 48 bases, with the frame set at the first base. The germline V gene specifies SQVTM as CDR1 and ANQGSEA as CDR2.